The 7 T cell receptor beta chains below were found in one sample sequenced in a study of blood T cell repertoires in COVID-19. Produced via immunoSEQ multiplex PCR; TCRdb's table is partial and in-frame only. The table includes about 42,000 clones, around 84% detected once. Sequencing was carried out using peripheral blood. These receptors all come from a human donor in a cohort sampled during active COVID-19.

This sequence joins TRBV19 and TRBJ1-5; TRBD1 matches at 7 bases. The CDR3 is made up of 15 amino acids. Per germline, CDR1 LNHDA and CDR2 SQIVND (reference sequence). J was trimmed by 0 bases and V by 6 bases; bases with no gene match: 5. DNA for the CDR3: TGTGCCAGTAGGACGACAGGGTATAGCAATCAGCCCCAGCATTTT. Encoded protein: CASRTTGYSNQPQHF.

The rearrangement joins TRBV14 to TRBJ2-5; TRBD1 is a possible D gene (5 bases). Per the germline V gene, CDR1 is SGHDN and CDR2 is FVKESK. V lost 0 bases and J lost 7, with 12 bases in between. The CDR3 totals 14 residues. The CDR3: CASSQDWGGGTQYF. The CDR3 DNA reads TGTGCCAGCAGCCAAGATTGGGGCGGCGGGACCCAGTACTTC.

CDR3 sequence: CSVLFTGDTGELFF. CDR3 DNA: TGCAGCGTGCTATTTACAGGGGACACCGGGGAGCTGTTTTTT. This chain uses TRBV29-1 with TRBJ2-2; 7 bases match TRBD1. With 6 bases clipped from V and 3 bases from J, the junction kept 7 bases outside the gene matches. CDR3 length: 14 amino acids. Germline loops: CDR1 SQVTM, CDR2 ANQGSEA.

The chain employs TRBV19 and TRBJ2-7, with a weak D call TRBD2 (6 bases). Per germline, CDR1 LNHDA and CDR2 SQIVND (reference sequence). Trimming pared 1 base from V and 3 bases from J, leaving 7 bases between. The CDR3 contains 13 residues. As DNA, the CDR3 is TGTGCCAGTAGTATAGGGGGAGGCTACGAGCAGTACGTC. Its translation: CASSIGGGYEQYV.

This rearrangement joins TRBV4-3 to TRBJ2-7, with D possibly TRBD2 on 6 matching bases. Germline V lookup: CDR1 LGHNA, CDR2 YSLEER. V lost 1 base to trimming and J lost 2 bases, with 12 bases between them. This CDR3 is 15 amino acids long. As DNA, the CDR3 is TGCGCCAGCAGCCAAGGAGGAGGGAAGGCCTACGAGCAGTACTTC. Translating it yields CASSQGGGKAYEQYF.

The chain carries TRBV7-9 and TRBJ1-1; 7 bases line up with TRBD1. The ends lost 5 bases at V and 2 bases at J; junction bases unmatched: 5. The CDR3 is 14 amino acids. Germline V gives CDR1 SEHNR, CDR2 FQNEAQ (reference sequence). CDR3 amino acids: CASSGGTENTEAFF. The CDR3 region has the DNA TGTGCCAGCAGCGGAGGGACAGAAAACACTGAAGCTTTCTTT.

The V call is TRBV6-6, the J call TRBJ2-3, with a weak D call TRBD2 (6 bases). CDR1 and CDR2 from the germline V gene are MNHNY and SVGAGI (reference sequence). V lost 6 bases, J lost 6 bases, and 13 bases lay in between. The CDR3 runs to 13 residues. DNA for the CDR3: TGTGCCAGCAGCCCCCGGGGGTTCGATACGCAGTATTTT. This gives the protein CASSPRGFDTQYF.